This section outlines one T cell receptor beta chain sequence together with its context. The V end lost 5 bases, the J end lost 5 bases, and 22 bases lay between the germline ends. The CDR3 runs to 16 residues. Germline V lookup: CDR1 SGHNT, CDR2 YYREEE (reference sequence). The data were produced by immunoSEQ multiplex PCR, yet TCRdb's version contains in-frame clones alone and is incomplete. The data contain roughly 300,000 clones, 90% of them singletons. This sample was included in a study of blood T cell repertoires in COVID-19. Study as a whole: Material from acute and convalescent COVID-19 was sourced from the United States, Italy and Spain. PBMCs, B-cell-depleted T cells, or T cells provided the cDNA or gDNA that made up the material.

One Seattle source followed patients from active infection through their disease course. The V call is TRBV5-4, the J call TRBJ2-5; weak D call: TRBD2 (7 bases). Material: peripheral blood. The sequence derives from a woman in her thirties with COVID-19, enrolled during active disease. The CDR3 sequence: CASSQDPYREGETQYF. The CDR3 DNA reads TGTGCCAGCAGTCAAGATCCTTACAGGGAGGGGGAGACCCAGTACTTC.